This TCR beta chain came from a study of blood T cell repertoires in COVID-19. Across the study: Material from acute and convalescent COVID-19 was sourced from the United States, Italy and Spain. T cells, B-cell-depleted T cells, or PBMCs provided the cDNA or gDNA that served as material.

With 5 bases clipped from V and 6 bases from J, the junction kept 10 bases outside the gene matches. This CDR3 contains 15 residues. Per the germline V gene, CDR1 is LNHNV and CDR2 is YYDKDF (reference sequence). Under the authors' procedure: Using reference gene primer amplification, nucleated cell counts were estimated. The table came from immunoSEQ multiplex PCR; TCRdb's copy has only in-frame clones and leaves some out. The DNA was the basis for D and trimming; V, J and clone size are from that table. The table includes tens of thousands of clones, about nine tenths detected once. The receptor was isolated from a woman aged 45-60 years in a cohort sampled during active COVID-19. This rearrangement joins TRBV15 to TRBJ2-5; 9 bases are a match to TRBD1. What was sequenced was peripheral blood. The CDR3 loop reads CATSAPGQGEKTQYF. The CDR3 nucleotides read TGTGCCACCAGCGCTCCGGGACAGGGCGAGAAGACCCAGTACTTC.